This T cell receptor beta chain was retrieved from a study of blood T cells in healthy people across ages. Study-level information: Per every two T cells, about one barcoded beta molecule was captured by template switching.

A sample-barcoded 5' primer and a J-beta primer mix were used in a second PCR of about 6 to 12 cycles. The study obtained at least 3 million CDR3-containing paired-end reads from every sample. TCRdb passed the 5' RACE reads through MiXCR, listing each CDR3 protein once. Altogether about 830,000 distinct CDR3 sequences are present, over 45% being singletons, with the ten largest covering about 20%. The CDR3 is 16 residues long. V shed 4 bases, J shed 3 bases, and the junction held 7 bases outside the gene matches. Germline V gene sequence: CDR1 SGHRS, CDR2 YFSETQ. The sequencing sample was made of blood. V gene TRBV5-1 combines with J gene TRBJ2-3, with 11 bases identical to TRBD2. The source is a man aged 25 to 40 in good health. The CDR3 sequence is CASSPLAGGTTDTQYF. CDR3 nucleotide sequence: TGCGCCAGCAGCCCTTTAGCGGGGGGGACGACAGATACGCAGTATTTT. Looking up the rest from reference TRBV5-1 and TRBJ2-3 gives the full variable domain: KAGVTQTPRYLIKTRGQQVTLSCSPISGHRSVSWYQQTPGQGLQFLFEYFSETQRNKGNFPGRFSGRQFSNSRSEMNVSTLELGDSALYLCASSPLAGGTTDTQYFGPGTRLTVL.